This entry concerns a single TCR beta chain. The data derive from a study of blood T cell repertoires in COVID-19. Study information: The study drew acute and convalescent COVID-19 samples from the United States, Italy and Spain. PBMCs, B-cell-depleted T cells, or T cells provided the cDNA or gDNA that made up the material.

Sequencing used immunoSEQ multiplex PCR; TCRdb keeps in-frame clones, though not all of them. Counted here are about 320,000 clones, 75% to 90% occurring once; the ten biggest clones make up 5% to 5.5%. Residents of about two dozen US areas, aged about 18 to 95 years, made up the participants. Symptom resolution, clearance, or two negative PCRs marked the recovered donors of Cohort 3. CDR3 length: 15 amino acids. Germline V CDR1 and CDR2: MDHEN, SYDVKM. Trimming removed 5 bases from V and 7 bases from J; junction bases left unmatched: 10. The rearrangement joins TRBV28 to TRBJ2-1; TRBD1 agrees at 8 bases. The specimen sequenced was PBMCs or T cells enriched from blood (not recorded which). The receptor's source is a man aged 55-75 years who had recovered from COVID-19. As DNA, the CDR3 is TGTGCCAGCAGTCTCCCCGACAGGGGCGGAAATGAGCAGTTCTTC. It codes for CASSLPDRGGNEQFF.